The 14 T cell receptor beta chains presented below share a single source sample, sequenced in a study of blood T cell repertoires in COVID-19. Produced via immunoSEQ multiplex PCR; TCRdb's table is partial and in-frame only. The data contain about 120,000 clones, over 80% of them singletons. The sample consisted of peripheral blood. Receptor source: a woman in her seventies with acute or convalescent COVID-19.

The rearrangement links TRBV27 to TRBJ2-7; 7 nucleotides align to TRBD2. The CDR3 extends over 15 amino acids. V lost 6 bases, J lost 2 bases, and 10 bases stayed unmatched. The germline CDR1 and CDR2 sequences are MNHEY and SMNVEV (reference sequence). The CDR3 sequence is CASRDLQRDPYEQYF. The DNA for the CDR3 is TGTGCCAGCAGGGACTTACAGCGGGACCCCTACGAGCAGTACTTC.

CDR3 loop: CASRNSGSGTQYF. The CDR3 DNA is TGTGCCAGCAGGAACAGTGGTTCCGGGACCCAGTACTTC. The chain has TRBV2 and TRBJ2-5; D unclear. V gave up 6 bases and J gave up 7 bases, with 15 bases separating them. This CDR3 contains 13 residues. CDR1 and CDR2 (germline): SNHLY, FYNNEI.

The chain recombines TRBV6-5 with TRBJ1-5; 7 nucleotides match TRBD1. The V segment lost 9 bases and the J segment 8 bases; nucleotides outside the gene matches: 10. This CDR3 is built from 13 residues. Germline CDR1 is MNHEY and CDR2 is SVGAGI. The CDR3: CASRQGHVEPQHF. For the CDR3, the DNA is TGTGCCAGTAGACAGGGCCACGTGGAGCCCCAGCATTTT.

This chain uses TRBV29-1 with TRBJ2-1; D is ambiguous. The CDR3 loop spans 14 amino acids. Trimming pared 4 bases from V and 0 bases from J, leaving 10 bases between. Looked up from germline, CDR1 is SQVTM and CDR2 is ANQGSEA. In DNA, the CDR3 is TGCAGCGTTGTAGCAGACCGCTCCTACAATGAGCAGTTCTTC. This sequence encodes CSVVADRSYNEQFF.

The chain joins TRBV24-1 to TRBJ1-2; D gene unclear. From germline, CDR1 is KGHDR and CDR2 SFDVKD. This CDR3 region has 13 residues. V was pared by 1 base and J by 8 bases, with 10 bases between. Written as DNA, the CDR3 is TGTGCCACCAGTGATTTTCAAGCGCAGGGCTACACCTTC. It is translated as CATSDFQAQGYTF.

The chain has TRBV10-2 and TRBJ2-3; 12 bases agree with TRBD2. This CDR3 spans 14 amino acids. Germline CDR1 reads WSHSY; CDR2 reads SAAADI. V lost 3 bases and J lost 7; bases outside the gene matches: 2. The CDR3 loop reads CASSDLAGGYTQYF. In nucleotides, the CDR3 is TGCGCCAGCAGTGACCTAGCGGGGGGGTATACGCAGTATTTT.

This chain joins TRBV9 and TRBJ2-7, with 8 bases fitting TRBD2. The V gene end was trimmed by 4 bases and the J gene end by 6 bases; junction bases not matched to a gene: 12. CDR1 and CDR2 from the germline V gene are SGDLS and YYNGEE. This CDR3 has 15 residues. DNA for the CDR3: TGTGCCAGCAGCCCCCTGAGCGGGGGCCCGACCGAGCAGTACTTC. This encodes CASSPLSGGPTEQYF. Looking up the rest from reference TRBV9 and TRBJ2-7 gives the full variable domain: DSGVTQTPKHLITATGQRVTLRCSPRSGDLSVYWYQQSLDQGLQFLIQYYNGEERAKGNILERFSAQQFPDLHSELNLSSLELGDSALYFCASSPLSGGPTEQYFGPGTRLTVT.

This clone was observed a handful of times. The chain's CDR3 is CASSQSSGSYNSPLHF. DNA for the CDR3: TGTGCCAGCAGCCAATCGTCAGGCTCCTATAATTCACCCCTCCACTTT. The chain has TRBV3-1 (or the pseudogene TRBV3-2) and TRBJ1-6; no firm D call. The V and J ends lost 2 bases and 0 bases respectively, with 8 bases between them. CDR3 size: 16 residues. Germline-derived CDR1 and CDR2 are LGHDT and YNNKEL (reference sequence).

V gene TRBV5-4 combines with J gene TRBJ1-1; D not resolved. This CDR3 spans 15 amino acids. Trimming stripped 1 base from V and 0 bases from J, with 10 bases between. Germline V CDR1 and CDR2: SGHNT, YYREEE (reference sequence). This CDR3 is CASSLRPQLNTEAFF. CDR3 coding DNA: TGTGCCAGCAGCTTGAGGCCACAGCTGAACACTGAAGCTTTCTTT. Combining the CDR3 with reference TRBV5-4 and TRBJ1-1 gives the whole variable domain ETGVTQSPTHLIKTRGQQVTLRCSSQSGHNTVSWYQQALGQGPQFIFQYYREEENGRGNFPPRFSGLQFPNYSSELNVNALELDDSALYLCASSLRPQLNTEAFFGQGTRLTVV.

CDR3 DNA sequence: TGCGCCAGCACGGGACAGGGAAGGGACGGGGAGCTGTTTTTT. Translating it yields CASTGQGRDGELFF. V usage is TRBV5-1 and J usage is TRBJ2-2; 9 nucleotides agree with TRBD1. The germline V gene has CDR1 SGHRS and CDR2 YFSETQ. The V gene end was trimmed by 6 bases and the J gene end by 7 bases; junction bases not matched to a gene: 7. The CDR3 has 14 residues.

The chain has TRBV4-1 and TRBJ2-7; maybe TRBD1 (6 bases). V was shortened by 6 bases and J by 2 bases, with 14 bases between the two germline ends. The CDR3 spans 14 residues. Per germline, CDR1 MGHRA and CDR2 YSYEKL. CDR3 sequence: CASRPTGKTYEQYF. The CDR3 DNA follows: TGCGCCAGCAGACCTACAGGGAAGACCTACGAGCAGTACTTC.

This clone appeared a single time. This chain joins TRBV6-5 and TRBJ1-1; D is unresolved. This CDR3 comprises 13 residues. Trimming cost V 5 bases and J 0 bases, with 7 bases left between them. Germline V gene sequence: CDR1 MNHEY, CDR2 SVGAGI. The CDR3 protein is CASSITMNTEAFF. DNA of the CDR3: TGTGCCAGCAGTATTACAATGAACACTGAAGCTTTCTTT.

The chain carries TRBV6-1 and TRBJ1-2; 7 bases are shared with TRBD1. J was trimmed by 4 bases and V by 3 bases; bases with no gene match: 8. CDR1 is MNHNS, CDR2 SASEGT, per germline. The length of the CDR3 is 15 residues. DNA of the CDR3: TGTGCCAGCAGTGACCACCATACAGGGGCCTATGGCTACACCTTC. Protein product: CASSDHHTGAYGYTF.

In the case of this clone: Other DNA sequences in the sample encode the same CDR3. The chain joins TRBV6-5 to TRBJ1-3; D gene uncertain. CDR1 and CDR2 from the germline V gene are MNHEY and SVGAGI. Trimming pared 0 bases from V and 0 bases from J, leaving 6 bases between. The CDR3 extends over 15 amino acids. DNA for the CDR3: TGTGCCAGCAGTTACTCGGGCAGCTCTGGAAACACCATATATTTT. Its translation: CASSYSGSSGNTIYF.